One sample yielded the 22 T cell receptor beta chains listed below, sequenced in a study of CD8+CD57+ T cells in acquired aplastic anemia. CDR3 and TCR beta VDJ profiling relied on genomic DNA as the template. TCRdb used MiXCR to reprocess the reads, holding one entry per CDR3 protein. Of around 220,000 distinct CDR3 sequences listed, around 49% are singletons. Individuals selected for sequencing had exhibited CD8+CD57+ cell expansion on flow cytometry. Sequencing input: sorted CD4+, CD8+, or CD8+CD57+ T cells (not recorded which) from PBMCs. These receptors all stem from a human donor with aplastic anemia.

This clonotype occurred many times. This sequence joins TRBV6-5 and TRBJ2-7; D possibly corresponds to TRBD1 (6 bases). Germline V CDR1 and CDR2: MNHEY, SVGAGI. The CDR3 has 15 residues. V was shortened by 2 bases and J by 7 bases, with 18 bases between the two germline ends. The CDR3: CASSYPGARIGEQYF. For the CDR3, the DNA is TGTGCCAGCAGTTACCCAGGGGCTCGCATTGGAGAGCAGTACTTC.

This chain uses TRBV11-1 with TRBJ1-1, with TRBD1 as a possible D gene (5 bases). CDR1 SGHAT and CDR2 FQDESV come from the germline V gene (reference sequence). The CDR3 loop spans 14 amino acids. V was pared by 2 bases and J by 4 bases, with 11 bases between. The CDR3 is CASSLSRGATEAFF. CDR3 in DNA: TGTGCCAGCAGCTTAAGTAGGGGAGCCACTGAAGCTTTCTTT. Combining the CDR3 with reference TRBV11-1 and TRBJ1-1 gives the whole variable domain EAEVAQSPRYKITEKSQAVAFWCDPISGHATLYWYRQILGQGPELLVQFQDESVVDDSQLPKDRFSAERLKGVDSTLKIQPAELGDSAMYLCASSLSRGATEAFFGQGTRLTVV.

At least ten counts were recorded for this clonotype. This chain uses TRBV20-1 with TRBJ1-3, with 7 bases aligning to TRBD1. This CDR3 contains 15 residues. Germline trimming cut 4 bases from V and 2 bases from J; bases unmatched to any gene: 8. Germline assignment: CDR1 DFQATT and CDR2 SNEGSKA (reference sequence). The CDR3 region is CSATTGRRTGNTIYF. The CDR3 nucleotides read TGCAGTGCTACGACAGGGCGGAGGACTGGAAACACCATATATTTT.

The chain combines TRBV7-9 with TRBJ1-6, with D perhaps matching TRBD1 (6 bases). CDR1 is SEHNR, CDR2 FQNEAQ, per germline (reference sequence). The CDR3 sequence is 16 residues long. Trimming took off 4 bases at V and 5 bases at J, with 15 bases between the two ends. In DNA, the CDR3 is TGTGCCAGCAGCTCCTCATACAGGGTCAATAATTCACCCCTCCACTTT. Translation: CASSSSYRVNNSPLHF.

The V gene is TRBV24-1, the J gene TRBJ2-7, with 9 bases aligning to TRBD1. Germline-derived CDR1 and CDR2 are KGHDR and SFDVKD. The CDR3 contains 13 residues. After removal of 11 bases from V and 4 bases from J, the junction contained 8 bases not matched to a gene. The CDR3 DNA sequence: TGTGCCATAGATGACGGACAGGGGTACGAGCAGTACTTC. It is translated as CAIDDGQGYEQYF.

This clonotype occurred many times. The chain couples TRBV5-1 to TRBJ2-7; 8 bases agree with TRBD1. V was clipped by 4 bases and J by 6 bases; unmatched bases: 3. CDR1 and CDR2 from the germline V gene are SGHRS and YFSETQ. CDR3 length: 12 amino acids. The CDR3 region has the DNA TGCGCCAGCAGCCAGACAGGGGCCGAGCAGTACTTC. Its protein product is CASSQTGAEQYF.

This rearrangement joins TRBV4-1 to TRBJ1-6; the D gene is possibly TRBD1 (5 bases). The V end lost 0 bases, the J end lost 4 bases, and 10 bases lay between the germline ends. Germline CDR1 reads MGHRA; CDR2 reads YSYEKL. The CDR3 is 16 residues long. The CDR3 bases are TGCGCCAGCAGCCAAGATGACAGATCTTATAATTCACCCCTCCACTTT. This gives the protein CASSQDDRSYNSPLHF.

The chain links TRBV15 to TRBJ1-2; D uncertain. Germline V lookup: CDR1 LNHNV, CDR2 YYDKDF (reference sequence). Trimming stripped 0 bases from V and 0 bases from J, with 5 bases between. The CDR3 is made up of 14 amino acids. CDR3 residues: CATSRDRSNYGYTF. DNA of the CDR3: TGTGCCACCAGCAGAGACAGATCTAACTATGGCTACACCTTC. The whole variable domain, filled in from reference TRBV15 and TRBJ1-2, reads DAMVIQNPRYQVTQFGKPVTLSCSQTLNHNVMYWYQQKSSQAPKLLFHYYDKDFNNEADTPDNFQSRRPNTSFCFLDIRSPGLGDTAMYLCATSRDRSNYGYTFGSGTRLTVV.

This clonotype was seen more than once but under ten times. In DNA, the CDR3 is TGCAGCGTTGAAGAACACGGTAACTACGAGCAGTACTTC. It encodes CSVEEHGNYEQYF. The V and J genes are TRBV29-1 and TRBJ2-7, with D hard to call. V was trimmed by 0 bases and J by 3 bases, leaving 9 bases between them. Germline V lookup: CDR1 SQVTM, CDR2 ANQGSEA. The length of the CDR3 is 13 residues.

This chain connects TRBV19 to TRBJ1-6, with 7 bases matching TRBD1. Per germline, CDR1 LNHDA and CDR2 SQIVND (reference sequence). The length of the CDR3 is 14 residues. J gave up 7 bases and V 9 bases, and 9 bases lay outside the gene matches. For the CDR3, the DNA is TGTGCCAGCGCCCCGGGACAGCGGAATTCACCCCTCCACTTT. Translation gives CASAPGQRNSPLHF.

Concerning this clonotype: One end of the junction does not line up with germline, which may come from a read error. The CDR3 nucleotides read TGTGCCAGCAGTCCCGGGACAGGGAGAGAGGCCCAGTACTTC. This codes for CASSPGTGREAQYF. The rearrangement joins TRBV2 to TRBJ2-5, with TRBD1 matching over 9 bases. CDR1 is SNHLY and CDR2 is FYNNEI in the germline V gene. The CDR3 consists of 14 residues.

The rearrangement uses TRBV2 and TRBJ2-7, with 7 bases identical to TRBD1. V gave up 5 bases and J gave up 6 bases; unmatched junction bases: 7. Looked up from germline, CDR1 is SNHLY and CDR2 is FYNNEI. This CDR3 spans 13 amino acids. The CDR3 sequence: CASSRQGGVEQYF. CDR3 bases: TGTGCCAGCAGTCGACAGGGTGGTGTCGAGCAGTACTTC.

This clonotype occurred many times. V and J are TRBV6-4 and TRBJ2-6, with D possibly being TRBD1 (6 bases). Per the germline V gene, CDR1 is MRHNA and CDR2 is SNTAGT. This CDR3 has 15 amino acids. Trimming took 2 bases from V and 1 from J, leaving 6 bases between them. The DNA of the CDR3 is TGTGCCAGCAGTGACACAGGGTCTGGGGCCAACGTCCTGACTTTC. Amino acids: CASSDTGSGANVLTF.

The chain employs TRBV9 and TRBJ2-2; D is uncertain. Germline V lookup: CDR1 SGDLS, CDR2 YYNGEE. CDR3 size: 15 residues. Trimming left V 4 bases short and J 5 bases short, with 15 bases between. The CDR3 bases are TGTGCCAGCAGCCAAGGTGGGGTCGGAACCGGGGAGCTGTTTTTT. Translating gives CASSQGGVGTGELFF.

The CDR3 sequence is CASSILGGEDQFF. The CDR3 DNA is TGTGCCAGTAGTATACTCGGAGGGGAGGATCAGTTCTTC. The chain links TRBV19 to TRBJ2-1; D is perhaps TRBD2 (6 bases). Germline CDR1 and CDR2: LNHDA and SQIVND (reference sequence). The CDR3 has 13 residues. V was shortened by 2 bases and J by 13 bases, with 15 bases between the two germline ends. The full variable domain, with the rest looked up from reference TRBV19 and TRBJ2-1, is DGGITQSPKYLFRKEGQNVTLSCEQNLNHDAMYWYRQDPGQGLRLIYYSQIVNDFQKGDIAEGYSVSREKKESFPLTVTSAQKNPTAFYLCASSILGGEDQFFGPGTRLTVL.

This clonotype was found many times. The J gene is TRBJ2-7, the V gene TRBV5-6; D is undetermined. The CDR3 contains 14 residues. CDR1 and CDR2 from the germline V gene are SGHDT and YYEEEE. With 4 bases removed from V and 1 base from J, the gap between germline ends came to 12 bases. DNA for the CDR3: TGTGCCAGCAGCCCGGTGGTAGGATCCTACGAGCAGTACTTC. Its protein is CASSPVVGSYEQYF.

This rearrangement joins TRBV6-6 to TRBJ1-5, with TRBD1 identical over 10 bases. Germline V gene data show CDR1 as MNHNY and CDR2 as SVGAGI (reference sequence). The length of the CDR3 is 17 residues. The J segment lost 4 bases and the V segment lost 1 base, leaving 7 bases of the junction unmatched. CDR3 sequence: CASSYYDRGPGNQPQHF. CDR3 DNA sequence: TGTGCCAGCAGTTACTACGACAGGGGGCCGGGGAATCAGCCCCAGCATTTT.

This clonotype was counted at least ten times. The chain couples TRBV5-6 to TRBJ2-7; D ambiguous. V was shortened by 4 bases and J by 6 bases, with 11 bases between the two germline ends. Germline V gene data show CDR1 as SGHDT and CDR2 as YYEEEE. The CDR3 has 12 amino acids. The CDR3 bases are TGTGCCAGCAGCCCACCATTCGGCGAGCAGTACTTC. Amino acids: CASSPPFGEQYF.

This clonotype was seen repeatedly, ten times or more. The chain has TRBV5-4 and TRBJ2-3, with a tentative D call TRBD2 (6 bases). Trimming stripped 3 bases from V and 0 bases from J, with 14 bases between. This CDR3 contains 16 residues. Germline V gives CDR1 SGHNT, CDR2 YYREEE (reference sequence). The CDR3 reads CASSSRDSMSTDTQYF. The CDR3 DNA reads as TGTGCCAGCAGCTCGAGGGACTCCATGAGCACAGATACGCAGTATTTT. The full variable domain, its missing parts supplied by reference TRBV5-4 and TRBJ2-3, is ETGVTQSPTHLIKTRGQQVTLRCSSQSGHNTVSWYQQALGQGPQFIFQYYREEENGRGNFPPRFSGLQFPNYSSELNVNALELDDSALYLCASSSRDSMSTDTQYFGPGTRLTVL.

The J gene is TRBJ2-7, the V gene TRBV10-3; a weak D match, TRBD2 (6 bases). Trimming took 0 bases from V and 7 from J, leaving 10 bases between them. The germline V gene encodes CDR1 ENHRY and CDR2 SYGVKD. This CDR3 is built from 13 residues. This CDR3 is CAISESPGEEQYF. DNA of the CDR3: TGTGCCATCAGTGAGTCGCCGGGGGAAGAGCAGTACTTC.

V and J are TRBV3-1 and TRBJ2-7, with 7 bases fitting TRBD1. The CDR3 runs to 15 residues. Germline V gives CDR1 LGHDT, CDR2 YNNKEL (reference sequence). J gave up 3 bases and V 6 bases, and 11 bases lay outside the gene matches. The CDR3 DNA is TGTGCCAGCAGGGCTGGGGGACAGAAGGACTACGAGCAGTACTTC. Residues: CASRAGGQKDYEQYF.

This clonotype was detected only once. This sequence joins TRBV11-2 and TRBJ2-3; TRBD2 matches at 9 bases. Per germline, CDR1 SGHAT and CDR2 FQNNGV. Unmatched junction bases numbered 12, after V lost 2 bases and J lost 0 bases. This CDR3 spans 19 amino acids. CDR3 DNA: TGTGCCAGCAGCTTACGCGGGGGGGCGTTTTCCACTAGCACAGATACGCAGTATTTT. This codes for CASSLRGGAFSTSTDTQYF.